The clone carrying this T cell receptor beta chain occurred a few times. V lost 7 bases to trimming and J lost 4 bases, with 10 bases between them. CDR1 and CDR2 from the germline V gene are ENHRY and SYGVKD. The CDR3 runs 12 residues. This entry comes from a study of blood T cell repertoires in COVID-19. Measured with immunoSEQ multiplex PCR; TCRdb has only the in-frame clones, and not every one. The repertoire holds about 160,000 clones, with more than 90% as singletons. The sample was peripheral blood. The chain recombines TRBV10-3 with TRBJ1-1; possible D gene TRBD1, 6 bases. This TCR derives from a man between 60 and 75 years old with active or convalescent COVID-19. The CDR3 DNA sequence: TGTGCCATCAACACAGGGCCCACTGAAGCTTTCTTT. Translated, it gives CAINTGPTEAFF.